A selection of T cell receptor beta chains follows, all from one sample in a study of tumor-infiltrating lymphocytes in primary liver carcinoma. TCRdb reprocessed the multiplex PCR reads with MiXCR, giving one entry per CDR3 protein. The sample consists of 95,000 to 100,000 distinct CDR3 sequences, around 73% of them appearing once. The sequenced sample was liver tumor tissue from sampling region 2. Every receptor here comes from a woman aged 55 to 70 with primary liver carcinoma and hepatitis B virus infection. Each CDR3 is given with its conserved first and last residue. The order of the fields is clone size, J gene, D gene, V gene, CDR3 protein, CDR3 DNA. A D gene is named only where the DNA matches it firmly. Where a row states a size, it is once, few, many or the class of an expanded clone; other rows omit it.

size: -; J: TRBJ1-1; D: -; V: TRBV18; CDR3: CASSLSGTKNTEAFF; DNA: TGTGCCAGCTCACTCTCCGGGACAAAAAACACTGAAGCTTTCTTT
size: -; J: TRBJ2-5; D: -; V: TRBV6-1; CDR3: CASTQTSMGKEIQYF; DNA: TGTGCCAGCACGCAAACTTCGATGGGGAAGGAGATCCAGTACTTC
size: -; J: TRBJ2-3; D: -; V: TRBV6-5; CDR3: CASSERGGDMQYF; DNA: TGTGCCAGCAGCGAAAGGGGAGGAGATATGCAGTATTTT
size: -; J: TRBJ2-5; D: -; V: TRBV2; CDR3: CASPAAGAQHF; DNA: TGTGCCAGCCCAGCGGCGGGGGCCCAGCACTTC
size: -; J: TRBJ2-3; D: TRBD2; V: TRBV6-6; CDR3: CARSPLAGSTDTQYF; DNA: TGTGCCCGCAGTCCCCTAGCGGGGAGCACAGATACGCAGTATTTT
size: -; J: TRBJ2-3; D: TRBD2; V: TRBV24-1; CDR3: CATSGSGRTDTQYF; DNA: TGTGCCACCAGTGGTAGCGGGAGAACAGATACGCAGTATTTT
size: many; J: TRBJ2-3; D: -; V: TRBV6-5; CDR3: CASSEQGTDTQYF; DNA: TGTGCCAGTTCTGAACAGGGAACAGATACGCAGTATTTT
size: -; J: TRBJ2-7; D: -; V: TRBV29-1; CDR3: CSVEGLWNEQYF; DNA: TGCAGCGTTGAAGGGTTATGGAATGAGCAGTACTTC
size: medium-sized; J: TRBJ1-1; D: -; V: TRBV6-1; CDR3: CASRGKTVGNTEAFF; DNA: TGTGCCAGCAGGGGAAAGACAGTGGGGAACACTGAAGCTTTCTTT
size: -; J: TRBJ1-5; D: -; V: TRBV28; CDR3: CACSLGGRGQPRHF; DNA: TGTGCCTGCAGCCTCGGGGGGCGAGGTCAGCCCCGGCATTTT
size: many; J: TRBJ2-2; D: -; V: TRBV29-1; CDR3: CSVVSGWNTGELFF; DNA: TGCAGCGTTGTGAGCGGGTGGAACACCGGGGAGCTGTTTTTT
size: -; J: TRBJ2-1; D: TRBD2; V: TRBV6-5; CDR3: CASNYSTSGRANEQFF; DNA: TGTGCCAGCAATTACTCGACTAGCGGGAGGGCCAATGAGCAATTCTTC
size: -; J: TRBJ2-5; D: TRBD2; V: TRBV5-5; CDR3: CASSLALAGGHEAQYF; DNA: TGTGCCAGCAGCTTGGCCCTAGCGGGAGGGCACGAGGCCCAGTACTTC
size: once; J: TRBJ2-3; D: -; V: TRBV7-9; CDR3: CASSFPSTDMQYF; DNA: TGTGCCAGCAGCTTTCCGAGCACAGATATGCAGTATTTT
size: -; J: TRBJ1-2; D: -; V: TRBV20-1; CDR3: CSARIPGGYTF; DNA: TGCAGTGCCAGGATACCGGGCGGCTACACCTTC
size: -; J: TRBJ2-7; D: -; V: TRBV28; CDR3: CASSPRYEQYF; DNA: TGTGCCAGCAGTCCGCGGTACGAGCAGTACTTC
size: -; J: TRBJ2-1; D: -; V: TRBV11-3; CDR3: CASSFHSVGNEQLF; DNA: TGTGCCAGCAGCTTCCATTCCGTTGGCAATGAACAGTTATTC
size: -; J: TRBJ2-4; D: -; V: TRBV6-5; CDR3: CASGRRGTKNIQYF; DNA: TGTGCCAGCGGCCGACGAGGAACCAAAAACATTCAGTACTTC
size: -; J: TRBJ2-1; D: -; V: TRBV11-2; CDR3: CGSSFTPLRSSYNEQFF; DNA: TGTGGCAGCAGTTTTACCCCACTGAGGAGCTCTTACAATGAGCAGTTCTTC
size: -; J: TRBJ2-7; D: -; V: TRBV6-1; CDR3: CASSHPADRAYEHYF; DNA: TGTGCCAGCAGTCATCCGGCAGACAGAGCCTACGAGCACTACTTC
size: -; J: TRBJ1-5; D: TRBD1; V: TRBV10-3; CDR3: CAISLTGDNQPQHF; DNA: TGTGCCATCAGTCTAACAGGGGACAATCAGCCCCAGCATTTT
size: -; J: TRBJ1-2; D: -; V: TRBV12-3/TRBV12-4; CDR3: CALIRIGNSLGTNYGYTF; DNA: TGTGCCCTTATAAGGATCGGTAACAGTCTCGGGACTAACTATGGCTACACCTTT
size: -; J: TRBJ2-7; D: TRBD2; V: TRBV28; CDR3: CASSFLLPAGGPHEQYF; DNA: TGTGCCAGCAGTTTCCTACTCCCAGCGGGAGGACCTCACGAGCAGTACTTC
size: -; J: TRBJ2-1; D: -; V: TRBV6-1; CDR3: CAIRGHGHDSYNEQFF; DNA: TGTGCCATCAGGGGACATGGACACGACTCCTATAATGAGCAGTTCTTC
size: -; J: TRBJ2-7; D: TRBD2; V: TRBV11-2; CDR3: CASSRIGLAVYEQYF; DNA: TGTGCCAGCAGCCGTATCGGACTAGCGGTTTACGAGCAGTACTTC
size: -; J: TRBJ1-5; D: -; V: TRBV19; CDR3: CASSLGLRRHF; DNA: TGTGCCAGTAGTTTGGGCTTGAGGCGGCATTTT
size: -; J: TRBJ2-3; D: -; V: TRBV28; CDR3: CDNSVPGRGTDTQYF; DNA: TGTGACAACAGCGTACCGGGCCGCGGCACAGATACGCAGTATTTT
size: many; J: TRBJ2-2; D: TRBD1; V: TRBV5-1; CDR3: CASSLWAGGDTGELFF; DNA: TGCGCCAGCAGCTTGTGGGCAGGGGGCGACACCGGGGAGCTGTTTTTT
size: -; J: TRBJ1-5; D: -; V: TRBV4-2; CDR3: CASNQLRLAAASTDTQHF; DNA: TGTGCCAGCAACCAATTAAGGCTAGCGGCAGCCAGCACAGATACGCAGCATTTT
size: few; J: TRBJ2-1; D: TRBD2; V: TRBV30; CDR3: CAWIGGNSYNGQFF; DNA: TGTGCCTGGATCGGGGGGAATTCCTACAATGGGCAGTTCTTC
size: -; J: TRBJ2-3; D: TRBD2; V: TRBV11-2; CDR3: CASSPTLADRSTDKQYF; DNA: TGTGCCAGCAGCCCAACACTAGCGGACCGTAGCACAGACAAGCAGTATTTT
size: few; J: TRBJ2-5; D: -; V: TRBV6-5; CDR3: CASRRRFGYEETQYF; DNA: TGTGCCAGCAGGAGGAGGTTCGGGTACGAAGAAACCCAGTACTTC
size: once; J: TRBJ1-1; D: TRBD1; V: TRBV11-3; CDR3: CASSLGQRATVEPFF; DNA: TGTGCCAGCAGCTTGGGACAGAGGGCGACGGTTGAACCTTTCTTT
size: -; J: TRBJ2-7; D: -; V: TRBV11-2; CDR3: CASRPGHTPYEQYF; DNA: TGTGCCAGCAGGCCCGGGCATACCCCCTACGAGCAGTACTTC
size: -; J: TRBJ2-2; D: -; V: TRBV29-1; CDR3: CSVELDTMELFF; DNA: TGTAGCGTTGAACTGGATACGATGGAGCTGTTTTTT
size: -; J: TRBJ2-2; D: -; V: TRBV19; CDR3: CASSIIGGGELLF; DNA: TGTGCCAGTAGTATAATTGGCGGAGGGGAGCTGCTTTTT
size: -; J: TRBJ1-2; D: TRBD1; V: TRBV29-1; CDR3: CSVGDSFYGYTF; DNA: TGCAGCGTTGGGGACAGCTTCTATGGTTACACCTTC
size: -; J: TRBJ2-7; D: -; V: TRBV11-1; CDR3: CARSWGGTRTYVKYF; DNA: TGTGCCAGGAGCTGGGGCGGGACGAGGACCTACGTGAAGTACTTC
size: -; J: TRBJ1-1; D: -; V: TRBV4-1; CDR3: CASGNGGRGDTEAFF; DNA: TGCGCCAGCGGCAATGGGGGGCGTGGGGACACTGAAGCATTCTTT
size: -; J: TRBJ2-1; D: -; V: TRBV11-2; CDR3: CASGSDGSSYCEQFF; DNA: TGTGCCAGCGGCTCAGATGGTAGCTCCTACTGTGAGCAGTTCTTC
size: -; J: TRBJ2-1; D: -; V: TRBV6-5; CDR3: CASILTRIYNEQSF; DNA: TGTGCCAGCATCCTCACGCGGATATACAATGAGCAGTCCTTC
size: -; J: TRBJ2-1; D: TRBD2; V: TRBV11-2; CDR3: CASSLTSGAEQFF; DNA: TGCGCCAGCAGCTTGACTAGCGGGGCAGAGCAATTCTTC
size: -; J: TRBJ1-5; D: -; V: TRBV28; CDR3: CASFDRSPGDTQHF; DNA: TGTGCCAGCTTTGACAGATCCCCCGGGGATACGCAGCATTTT
size: -; J: TRBJ2-3; D: TRBD1; V: TRBV29-1; CDR3: CSTDGPGQGTSANTQYF; DNA: TGCAGTACTGACGGGCCGGGACAGGGAACAAGCGCAAATACGCAGTATTTT